Shown below are 28 T cell receptor beta chains from a single sample sequenced in a study of metastatic and nonmetastatic thyroid tumors. Among the patients, none had received any treatment before thyroid surgery. MiXCR was used by TCRdb to re-call the PCR reads. This table holds about 20,000 clones, 24% found once. Specimen: tumor tissue. The receptors were sampled from a female donor with papillary thyroid cancer or a benign thyroid nodule (not recorded which). Some clones in this sample may be carry-over from other donors' samples.

This clone occurred many times. For the CDR3, the DNA is TGTGCCACCAGTGATTTCGCCGGGCGGCCCCAGCATTTT. It translates to CATSDFAGRPQHF. The chain joins TRBV24-1 to TRBJ1-5; D remains ambiguous. Germline V gene sequence: CDR1 KGHDR, CDR2 SFDVKD. The germline V and J ends were trimmed by 1 base and 9 bases, with 9 bases remaining between them. The CDR3 is made up of 13 amino acids.

There are many counts of this clone. The chain recombines TRBV11-2 with TRBJ2-2; no clear D. Germline V gene data show CDR1 as SGHAT and CDR2 as FQNNGV. Deletions cut 6 bases from V and 3 bases from J, with 5 bases between. This CDR3 is 12 amino acids long. CDR3 in DNA: TGTGCCAGCAGTCGTTACACCGGGGAGCTGTTTTTT. Translated: CASSRYTGELFF.

To note about this clone: A much larger clone differs by one base, so this may be a read error. The V and J genes are TRBV11-1 and TRBJ2-2; weak D call: TRBD1 (5 bases). V gave up 6 bases and J gave up 0 bases, with 17 bases separating them. The CDR3 is made up of 17 amino acids. Germline lookup yields CDR1 SGHAT and CDR2 FQDESV (reference sequence). The CDR3 is CASRPDDSSANTGELFF. CDR3 DNA: TGTGCCAGCAGACCCGATGACAGCTCTGCGAACACCGGGGAGCTGTTTTTT.

The chain has TRBV2 and TRBJ2-1; D unresolved. Germline CDR1 SNHLY, CDR2 FYNNEI. The length of the CDR3 is 12 residues. V lost 3 bases, J lost 4 bases, and 4 bases lay in between. DNA for the CDR3: TGTGCCAGCAGTGATGATTACAATGAGCAGTTCTTC. Its translation is CASSDDYNEQFF.

This clone was detected only a few times. This chain joins TRBV12-3 or TRBV12-4 and TRBJ2-7, with 12 bases identical to TRBD2. The CDR3 is made up of 15 amino acids. V gave up 5 bases and J gave up 2 bases; unmatched junction bases: 4. Here the CDR3 reads CASSPLAGGPYEQYF. In nucleotides, the CDR3 is TGTGCCAGCAGTCCCCTAGCGGGAGGGCCCTACGAGCAGTACTTC.

This clone was detected only a few times. A much larger clone lies one base from this, so it may be a read error. In the same sample, other DNA sequences code for this CDR3. This chain links TRBV7-7 with TRBJ1-4; the match to TRBD1 covers 7 bases. Germline V gene data show CDR1 as SSHAT and CDR2 as FNYEAQ (reference sequence). The CDR3 has 13 residues. CDR3 loop: CASSSDRDEKLFF. In nucleotides, the CDR3 is TGTGCTAGCAGCTCAGACAGGGATGAAAAACTGTTTTTT.

The chain combines TRBV3-1 with TRBJ2-5; D may be TRBD1 (5 bases). The CDR3 is 15 residues long. V shed 0 bases and J shed 4 bases, with 12 bases lying between them. Per germline, CDR1 LGHDT and CDR2 YNNKEL (reference sequence). The CDR3 loop is CASSQEGRGRETQYF. CDR3 bases: TGTGCCAGCAGCCAAGAAGGTAGGGGCCGAGAGACCCAGTACTTC.

This clone was recorded many times. The rearrangement uses TRBV7-8 and TRBJ1-5, with 8 bases that match TRBD1. There are 16 residues in the CDR3. V dropped 4 bases and J dropped 4; count of bases not matched to a gene: 9. Germline V lookup: CDR1 SGHVS, CDR2 FQNEAQ. CDR3 in DNA: TGTGCCAGCAGCTCCCGGACAGGGTCGGGGAATCAGCCCCAGCATTTT. Its translation is CASSSRTGSGNQPQHF.

This clone was recorded many times. The junction differs from germline at one of its ends, possibly a read error. The chain is built from TRBV7-7 and TRBJ2-3, with D possibly matching TRBD2 (5 bases). The CDR3 runs 13 residues. Germline V CDR1 and CDR2: SSHAT, FNYEAQ (reference sequence). CDR3 sequence reads: CASSLGSADTQYF. CDR3 in DNA: TGTGCTAGCAGCTTAGGGAGCGCAGATACGCAGTATTTT.

The chain recombines TRBV5-1 with TRBJ1-2, with D perhaps matching TRBD1 (6 bases). Germline CDR1 reads SGHRS; CDR2 reads YFSETQ. V was trimmed by 6 bases and J by 8 bases, leaving 17 bases between them. This CDR3 contains 13 residues. The CDR3 coding sequence is TGCGCCAGCAACCTTGGGGGGGCGGAAGGCTACACCTTC. Translation gives CASNLGGAEGYTF.

The sample holds a few counts of this clone. The junction and the germline gene differ at one end; a read error may be behind it. This rearrangement joins TRBV24-1 to TRBJ1-2, with 9 bases lining up with TRBD1. Germline V CDR1 and CDR2: KGHDR, SFDVKD. CDR3 length: 15 residues. The CDR3 reads CATSAGTGCGYVYTF. The CDR3 DNA follows: TGTGCCACCAGTGCCGGGACAGGGTGTGGCTATGTCTACACCTTC.

This clone was counted many times. The chain is built from TRBV7-2 and TRBJ1-3; possibly TRBD1 for D (5 bases). CDR1 SGHTA and CDR2 FQGNSA come from the germline V gene. The CDR3 runs 15 residues. V lost 5 bases and J 0 bases, leaving 11 bases between the germline ends. In nucleotides, the CDR3 is TGTGCCAGCAGCCGCGACAGTTTCTCTGGAAACACCATATATTTT. This sequence encodes CASSRDSFSGNTIYF. The whole variable domain, filled in from reference TRBV7-2 and TRBJ1-3, reads GAGVSQSPSNKVTEKGKDVELRCDPISGHTALYWYRQSLGQGLEFLIYFQGNSAPDKSGLPSDRFSAERTGGSVSTLTIQRTQQEDSAVYLCASSRDSFSGNTIYFGEGSWLTVV.

This clone was counted at least ten times. The chain recombines TRBV18 with TRBJ1-1, with D uncertain. Germline V gives CDR1 KGHSH, CDR2 LQKENI. The CDR3 sequence is 13 residues long. V shed 3 bases and J shed 2 bases, with 7 bases lying between them. CDR3 loop: CASSPGYNTEAFF. Here the CDR3 DNA reads TGTGCCAGCTCACCGGGATACAACACTGAAGCTTTCTTT.

This clone was seen ten or more times. The chain joins TRBV28 to TRBJ1-5; 8 bases line up with TRBD1. This CDR3 region has 14 residues. Germline CDR1 reads MDHEN; CDR2 reads SYDVKM. V shed 5 bases and J 6 bases; nucleotides not matched to a gene: 6. CDR3 bases: TGTGCCAGCAGTAAGCGACAGGGGATTCAGCCCCAGCATTTT. Encoded protein: CASSKRQGIQPQHF.

This clone came up a few times. Relative to the germline gene, one junction end is altered; a read error may explain this. Distinct nucleotide sequences in the sample also encode this CDR3. This chain uses TRBV28 with TRBJ2-2, with TRBD2 matching over 7 bases. The CDR3 spans 16 residues. Per the germline V gene, CDR1 is MDHEN and CDR2 is SYDVKM. Here the CDR3 DNA reads TGTGCCAGCAGTTTAATCGCGGGAGAAGGTACCGGTGAGCTGTTTTTT. Translation gives CASSLIAGEGTGELFF.

This clone is medium-sized in the sample. The sample holds other DNA sequences that translate to the same CDR3. The chain combines TRBV6-2 or TRBV6-3 with TRBJ1-5; TRBD1 matches 7 bases. The V gene end was trimmed by 4 bases and the J gene end by 0 bases; junction bases not matched to a gene: 3. Per germline, CDR1 MNHEY and CDR2 SVGEGT. This CDR3 region has 15 residues. CDR3 in DNA: TGTGCCAGCAGTTGGGGGACAGATAGCAATCAGCCCCAGCATTTT. Encoded protein: CASSWGTDSNQPQHF.

The genes are TRBV5-1 and TRBJ2-2; 9 bases align to TRBD2. Germline-derived CDR1 and CDR2 are SGHRS and YFSETQ. The CDR3 runs 15 residues. The V gene end was trimmed by 4 bases and the J gene end by 6 bases; junction bases not matched to a gene: 7. The CDR3 sequence is CASSPDLAGAGELFF. CDR3 DNA sequence: TGCGCCAGCAGCCCAGATTTAGCGGGAGCCGGGGAGCTGTTTTTT.

A remark on this clone: Germline is not matched at one junction end, which may reflect a read error. V is TRBV25-1 and J is TRBJ2-2; TRBD1 might be the D (5 bases). Per the germline V gene, CDR1 is MGHDK and CDR2 is SYGVNS. This CDR3 contains 15 residues. CDR3 DNA sequence: TGTGCCATCAGTGATGGACATTCGAACACCGGGGAGCTGTTTTTT. It is translated as CAISDGHSNTGELFF.

This chain connects TRBV4-2 to TRBJ2-5, with 12 bases lining up with TRBD2. From germline, CDR1 is LGHNA and CDR2 YNFKEQ. The ends lost 1 base at V and 4 bases at J; junction bases unmatched: 4. CDR3 size: 16 residues. CDR3 nucleotide sequence: TGTGCCAGCAGCCAAGCTAGCGGGAGGGCCGGAGAGACCCAGTACTTC. It translates to CASSQASGRAGETQYF.

This clone was seen more than once but under ten times. This rearrangement joins TRBV30 to TRBJ2-7; 7 bases fit TRBD1. V lost 0 bases to trimming and J lost 2 bases; unmatched junction nucleotides: 4. This CDR3 comprises 14 residues. CDR1 GTSNPN and CDR2 SVGIG come from the germline V gene (reference sequence). The CDR3 DNA reads as TGTGCCTGGAGTGTACAGGGGACAGCCTACGAGCAGTACTTC. Its translation: CAWSVQGTAYEQYF.

Points on this clone: Sequence at one end of the junction differs from germline and may be a read error. Here the CDR3 DNA reads TGTGCGAGCAGAGCCTCGCGGGTATCCGGGGAGCTGTTTTTT. It yields the protein CASRASRVSGELFF. V usage is TRBV6-1 and J usage is TRBJ2-2; D is perhaps TRBD2 (5 bases). Germline-derived CDR1 and CDR2 are MNHNS and SASEGT. The CDR3 spans 14 residues.

In its sample, this clone was seen many times. The J gene is TRBJ2-3, the V gene TRBV30; the match to TRBD2 covers 12 bases. The CDR3 is made up of 15 amino acids. Per germline, CDR1 GTSNPN and CDR2 SVGIG (reference sequence). Trimming at V came to 1 base and at J to 4 bases, leaving 3 bases not matched to a gene. The CDR3 region has the DNA TGTGCCTGGAGTGGACTAGCGGGAGTGTCAGATACGCAGTATTTT. This translates into CAWSGLAGVSDTQYF. Filled out from reference TRBV30 and TRBJ2-3, the complete variable domain reads SQTIHQWPATLVQPVGSPLSLECTVEGTSNPNLYWYRQAAGRGLQLLFYSVGIGQISSEVPQNLSASRPQDRQFILSSKKLLLSDSGFYLCAWSGLAGVSDTQYFGPGTRLTVL.

The gene calls are TRBV27 and TRBJ2-7; TRBD1 matches 9 bases. After removal of 4 bases from V and 4 bases from J, the junction contained 5 bases not matched to a gene. This CDR3 comprises 14 residues. Germline V gene lookup returns CDR1 MNHEY and CDR2 SMNVEV (reference sequence). CDR3: CASSYQDRGYEQYF. The DNA of the CDR3 is TGTGCCAGCAGTTACCAGGACAGGGGATACGAGCAGTACTTC.

The gene calls are TRBV11-2 and TRBJ1-1; D remains unclear. CDR3 size: 15 residues. The germline V gene has CDR1 SGHAT and CDR2 FQNNGV. Trimming left V 1 base short and J 1 base short, with 10 bases between. The CDR3 here is CASSLGGRSNTEAFF. In DNA, the CDR3 is TGTGCCAGCAGCTTAGGCGGACGGTCGAACACTGAAGCTTTCTTT.

This clone was detected many times. The rearrangement uses TRBV6-1 and TRBJ2-2; a possible D gene is TRBD1 (5 bases). V was trimmed by 3 bases and J by 2 bases, leaving 13 bases between them. The V gene's germline CDR1 is MNHNS and CDR2 SASEGT. This CDR3 region has 16 residues. CDR3 residues: CASSDSQGVNTGELFF. CDR3 bases: TGTGCCAGCAGTGATTCCCAGGGCGTTAACACCGGGGAGCTGTTTTTT.

This clone was counted ten times or more. The rearrangement links TRBV4-2 to TRBJ2-3, with D unresolved. Germline CDR1 is LGHNA and CDR2 is YNFKEQ. This CDR3 comprises 13 residues. V lost 0 bases and J 4 bases, leaving 5 bases between the germline ends. CDR3 protein: CASSQEPADTQYF. The CDR3 coding sequence is TGTGCCAGCAGCCAAGAACCGGCAGATACGCAGTATTTT.

This clone was found a few times. The rearrangement uses TRBV6-4 and TRBJ1-5; 9 positions match TRBD1. This CDR3 has 16 amino acids. Germline CDR1 reads MRHNA; CDR2 reads SNTAGT. The J segment lost 0 bases and the V segment lost 2 bases, leaving 2 bases of the junction unmatched. CDR3 sequence reads: CASSDGDRDSNQPQHF. DNA of the CDR3: TGTGCCAGCAGTGACGGGGACAGGGATAGCAATCAGCCCCAGCATTTT.

V is TRBV27 and J is TRBJ1-6; D is uncertain. Germline loops: CDR1 MNHEY, CDR2 SMNVEV (reference sequence). V was pared by 2 bases and J by 17 bases, with 16 bases between. The CDR3 length is 13 residues. CDR3 sequence reads: CASSLRGDSTIHF. The CDR3 region has the DNA TGTGCCAGCAGTTTACGTGGGGATTCAACCATCCACTTT.